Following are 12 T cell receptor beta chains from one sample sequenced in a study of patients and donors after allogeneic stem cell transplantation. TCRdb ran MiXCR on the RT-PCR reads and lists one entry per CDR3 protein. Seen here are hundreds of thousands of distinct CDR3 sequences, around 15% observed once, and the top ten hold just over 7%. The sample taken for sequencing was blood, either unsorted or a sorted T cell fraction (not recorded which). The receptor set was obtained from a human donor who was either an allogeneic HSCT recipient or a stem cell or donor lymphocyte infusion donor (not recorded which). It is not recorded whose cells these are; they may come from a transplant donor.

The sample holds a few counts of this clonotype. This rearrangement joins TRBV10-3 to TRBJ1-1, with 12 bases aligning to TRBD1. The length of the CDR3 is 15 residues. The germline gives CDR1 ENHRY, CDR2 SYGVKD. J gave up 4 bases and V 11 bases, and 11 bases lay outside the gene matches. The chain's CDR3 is CAAGGQGAPGTEAFF. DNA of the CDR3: TGTGCCGCGGGGGGACAGGGGGCTCCGGGCACTGAAGCTTTCTTT.

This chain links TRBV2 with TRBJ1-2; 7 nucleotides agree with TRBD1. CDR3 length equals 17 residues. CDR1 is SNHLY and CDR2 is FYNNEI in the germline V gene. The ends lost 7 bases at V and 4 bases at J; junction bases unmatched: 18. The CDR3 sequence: CASITLTGWTPFYGYTF. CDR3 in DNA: TGTGCCAGCATTACTTTGACAGGGTGGACCCCGTTCTATGGCTACACCTTC.

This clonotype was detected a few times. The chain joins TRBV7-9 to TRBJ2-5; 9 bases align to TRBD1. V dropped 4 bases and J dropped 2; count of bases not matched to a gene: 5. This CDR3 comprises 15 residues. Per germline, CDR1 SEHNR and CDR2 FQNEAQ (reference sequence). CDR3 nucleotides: TGTGCCAGCAGCTCCGGGGACAGGGTTCAAGAGACCCAGTACTTC. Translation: CASSSGDRVQETQYF.

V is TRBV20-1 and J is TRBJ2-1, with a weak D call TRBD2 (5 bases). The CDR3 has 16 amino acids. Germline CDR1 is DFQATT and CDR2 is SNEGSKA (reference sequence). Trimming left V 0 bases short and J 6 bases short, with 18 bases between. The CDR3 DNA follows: TGCAGTGCTAGAGATGCCCGTATGATGGGGAGCAATGAGCAGTTCTTC. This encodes CSARDARMMGSNEQFF.

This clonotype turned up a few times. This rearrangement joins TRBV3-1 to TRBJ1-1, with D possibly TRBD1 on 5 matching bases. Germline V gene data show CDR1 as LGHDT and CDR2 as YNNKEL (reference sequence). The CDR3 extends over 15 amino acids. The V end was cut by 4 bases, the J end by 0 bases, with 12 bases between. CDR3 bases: TGTGCCAGCAGCCGCCCCGGGGGAATGAACACTGAAGCTTTCTTT. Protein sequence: CASSRPGGMNTEAFF.

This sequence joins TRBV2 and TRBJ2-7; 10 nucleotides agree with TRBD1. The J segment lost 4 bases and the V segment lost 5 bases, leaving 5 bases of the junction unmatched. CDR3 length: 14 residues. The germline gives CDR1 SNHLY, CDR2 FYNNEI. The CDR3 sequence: CASSKDRGAYEQYF. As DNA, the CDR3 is TGTGCCAGCAGTAAGGACAGGGGGGCATACGAGCAGTACTTC.

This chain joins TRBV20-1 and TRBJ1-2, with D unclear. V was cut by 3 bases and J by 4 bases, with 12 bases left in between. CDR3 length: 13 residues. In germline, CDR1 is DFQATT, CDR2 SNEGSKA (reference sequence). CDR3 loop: CSASRRLGYGYTF. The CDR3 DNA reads TGCAGTGCTAGCCGACGGCTGGGCTATGGCTACACCTTC.

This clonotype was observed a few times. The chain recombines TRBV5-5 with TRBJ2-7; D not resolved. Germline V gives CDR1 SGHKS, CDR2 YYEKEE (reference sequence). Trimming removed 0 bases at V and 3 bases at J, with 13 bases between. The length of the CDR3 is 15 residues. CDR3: CASSLEPSQDYEQYF. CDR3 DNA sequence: TGTGCCAGCAGCTTGGAACCCTCCCAAGACTACGAGCAGTACTTC.

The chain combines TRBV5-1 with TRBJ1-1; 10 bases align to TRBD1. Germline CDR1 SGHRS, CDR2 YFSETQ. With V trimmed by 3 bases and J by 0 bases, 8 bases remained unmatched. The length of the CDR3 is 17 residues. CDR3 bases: TGCGCCAGCAGCTGTTCTTCGGGACAGGGGCTGAACACTGAAGCTTTCTTT. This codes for CASSCSSGQGLNTEAFF.

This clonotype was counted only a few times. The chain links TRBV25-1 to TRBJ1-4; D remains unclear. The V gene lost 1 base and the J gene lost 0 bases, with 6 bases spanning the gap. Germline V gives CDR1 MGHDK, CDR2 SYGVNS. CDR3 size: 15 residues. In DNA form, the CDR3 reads TGTGCCAGCAGTGAATCAGTTGCAACTAATGAAAAACTGTTTTTT. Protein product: CASSESVATNEKLFF. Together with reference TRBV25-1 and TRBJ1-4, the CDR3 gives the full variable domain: EADIYQTPRYLVIGTGKKITLECSQTMGHDKMYWYQQDPGMELHLIHYSYGVNSTEKGDLSSESTVSRIRTEHFPLTLESARPSHTSQYLCASSESVATNEKLFFGSGTQLSVL.

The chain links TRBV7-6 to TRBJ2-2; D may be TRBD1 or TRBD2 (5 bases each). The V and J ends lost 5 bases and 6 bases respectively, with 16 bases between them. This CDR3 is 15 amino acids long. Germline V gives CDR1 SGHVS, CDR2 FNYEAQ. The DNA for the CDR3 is TGTGCCAGCAGCGAAGAGGGGTATGTCGCCGGGGAGCTGTTTTTT. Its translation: CASSEEGYVAGELFF. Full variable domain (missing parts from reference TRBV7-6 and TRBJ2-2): GAGVSQSPRYKVTKRGQDVALRCDPISGHVSLYWYRQALGQGPEFLTYFNYEAQQDKSGLPNDRFSAERPEGSISTLTIQRTEQRDSAMYRCASSEEGYVAGELFFGEGSRLTVL.

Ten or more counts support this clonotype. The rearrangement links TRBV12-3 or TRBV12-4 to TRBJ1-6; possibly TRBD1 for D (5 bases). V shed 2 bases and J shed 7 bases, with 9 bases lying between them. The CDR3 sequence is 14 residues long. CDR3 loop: CASSLRGVNSPLHF. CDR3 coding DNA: TGTGCCAGCAGTTTAAGAGGGGTCAATTCACCCCTCCACTTT.